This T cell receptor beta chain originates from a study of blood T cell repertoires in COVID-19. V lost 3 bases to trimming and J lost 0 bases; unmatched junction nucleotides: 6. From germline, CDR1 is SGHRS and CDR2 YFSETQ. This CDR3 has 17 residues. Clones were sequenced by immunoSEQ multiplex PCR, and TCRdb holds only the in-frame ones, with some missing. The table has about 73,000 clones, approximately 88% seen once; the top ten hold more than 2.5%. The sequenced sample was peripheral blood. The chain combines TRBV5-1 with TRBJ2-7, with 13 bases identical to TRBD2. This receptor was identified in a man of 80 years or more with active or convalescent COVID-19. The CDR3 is CASSWGLAGISSYEQYF. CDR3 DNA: TGCGCCAGCAGCTGGGGACTAGCGGGGATTAGCTCCTACGAGCAGTACTTC.